One sample yielded the 27 T cell receptor beta chains listed below, sequenced in a study of shared clonotypes between healthy human individuals. The data were produced by immunoSEQ multiplex PCR, yet TCRdb's version contains in-frame clones alone and is incomplete. Among about 100,000 clones, over 65% were seen once, and the ten largest hold roughly a quarter. Source material: memory CD8+ T cells sorted from blood. Subset defined: CD45RO+ cells pooled with CCR7-negative TemRA cells. Source of these receptors: a woman in her 30s in good health.

This chain links TRBV27 with TRBJ1-5, with 8 positions matching TRBD1. CDR3 length: 14 residues. V dropped 4 bases and J dropped 6; count of bases not matched to a gene: 5. Germline CDR1 and CDR2: MNHEY and SMNVEV (reference sequence). CDR3 loop: CASSYGQGGQPQHF. In DNA form, the CDR3 reads TGTGCCAGCAGTTACGGACAGGGTGGTCAGCCCCAGCATTTT.

This clone appeared a few times. The chain couples TRBV15 to TRBJ2-5; TRBD2 matches at 8 bases. The germline V gene has CDR1 LNHNV and CDR2 YYDKDF (reference sequence). The CDR3 has 15 residues. V lost 0 bases and J lost 5; bases outside the gene matches: 5. Written as DNA, the CDR3 is TGTGCCACCAGCAGAGAACGGGAGGGCCACGAGACCCAGTACTTC. Amino acid sequence: CATSREREGHETQYF.

This rearrangement joins TRBV6-6 to TRBJ1-2; no firm D call. The CDR3 loop spans 15 amino acids. Germline CDR1 and CDR2: MNHNY and SVGAGI (reference sequence). V lost 0 bases and J 5 bases, leaving 13 bases between the germline ends. Here the CDR3 reads CASSYSLRPKYGYTF. CDR3 in DNA: TGTGCCAGCAGTTACTCATTACGACCGAAATATGGCTACACCTTC.

At least ten counts were recorded for this clone. This sequence joins TRBV6-4 and TRBJ2-6, with D tentatively TRBD1 (6 bases). The CDR3 has 17 residues. V lost 2 bases and J 0 bases, leaving 11 bases between the germline ends. The germline V gene has CDR1 MRHNA and CDR2 SNTAGT. The CDR3: CASSDPEGGSGANVLTF. The CDR3 DNA sequence: TGTGCCAGCAGTGACCCAGAAGGGGGCTCTGGGGCCAACGTCCTGACTTTC.

The chain has TRBV7-2 and TRBJ1-2; possibly TRBD1 for D (6 bases). V shed 4 bases and J shed 7 bases, with 16 bases lying between them. The germline V gene has CDR1 SGHTA and CDR2 FQGNSA. This CDR3 region has 14 residues. In DNA, the CDR3 is TGTGCCAGCAGCTGCTGCGGGGGGCGAATTGGCTACACCTTC. This codes for CASSCCGGRIGYTF.

The chain recombines TRBV25-1 with TRBJ2-5; 8 bases map to TRBD1. Germline assignment: CDR1 MGHDK and CDR2 SYGVNS. The CDR3 has 14 residues. V trimming: 4 bases; J trimming: 0 bases; junction bases outside the gene matches: 1. CDR3 sequence reads: CASSVQGDQETQYF. CDR3 sequence (DNA): TGTGCCAGCAGTGTACAGGGGGACCAAGAGACCCAGTACTTC.

V gene TRBV27 combines with J gene TRBJ2-3; TRBD1 is a possible D gene (6 bases). CDR1 and CDR2 from the germline V gene are MNHEY and SMNVEV (reference sequence). The CDR3 contains 14 residues. Between the trimmed V and J ends, which lost 4 bases and 2 bases, there was a span of 10 bases. CDR3 coding DNA: TGTGCCAGCAGTTGGATGGGGGCCACAGATACGCAGTATTTT. Its protein is CASSWMGATDTQYF.

V usage is TRBV2 and J usage is TRBJ2-3; no clear D. Germline assignment: CDR1 SNHLY and CDR2 FYNNEI. The ends were cut back, 2 bases at V and 2 bases at J, with 11 bases in the middle. The CDR3 has 15 amino acids. CDR3 amino acids: CASSEYSRYTDTQYF. The CDR3 DNA reads TGTGCCAGCAGTGAATACAGCCGATACACAGATACGCAGTATTTT. Full variable domain (outside the CDR3, taken from reference TRBV2 and TRBJ2-3): EPEVTQTPSHQVTQMGQEVILRCVPISNHLYFYWYRQILGQKVEFLVSFYNNEISEKSEIFDDQFSVERPDGSNFTLKIRSTKLEDSAMYFCASSEYSRYTDTQYFGPGTRLTVL.

The chain has TRBV7-3 and TRBJ2-3; no firm D call. The CDR3 loop spans 16 amino acids. The germline V and J ends were trimmed by 0 bases and 2 bases, with 12 bases remaining between them. Germline CDR1 is SGHTA and CDR2 is FQGTGA. The CDR3 protein is CASSLTFRSYTDTQYF. The CDR3 DNA sequence: TGTGCCAGCAGCTTAACGTTTCGGTCTTACACAGATACGCAGTATTTT.

This clone was observed a few times. CDR3 protein: CASSEGGFNQPQHF. In DNA form, the CDR3 reads TGTGCCAGCAGTGAAGGGGGGTTCAATCAGCCCCAGCATTTT. This sequence joins TRBV27 and TRBJ1-5; a weak D match, TRBD1 (6 bases). Germline values: CDR1 MNHEY, CDR2 SMNVEV (reference sequence). CDR3 length equals 14 residues. V was trimmed by 5 bases and J by 3 bases, leaving 11 bases between them.

V gene TRBV7-9 combines with J gene TRBJ1-4, with a tentative D call TRBD1 (5 bases). With 11 bases removed from V and 5 bases from J, the gap between germline ends came to 9 bases. Germline V gives CDR1 SEHNR, CDR2 FQNEAQ (reference sequence). The CDR3 totals 11 residues. The CDR3 coding sequence is TGTGCCGGCCGGGACAATGAAAAACTGTTTTTT. It encodes CAGRDNEKLFF.

Worth noting for this clone: Since a far larger clone is one base different, this is likely a read error. Other DNA sequences within the sample encode an identical CDR3. The chain carries TRBV4-1 and TRBJ2-7; 11 bases agree with TRBD2. V was pared by 0 bases and J by 0 bases, with 1 base of the junction left unmatched. This CDR3 spans 16 amino acids. Germline CDR1 and CDR2: MGHRA and YSYEKL. The CDR3 DNA sequence: TGCGCCAGCAGCCAAGATGGGACTAGCGGCTCCTACGAGCAGTACTTC. This gives the protein CASSQDGTSGSYEQYF.

V is TRBV7-9 and J is TRBJ1-1; D might be TRBD1 (6 bases). The length of the CDR3 is 16 residues. Germline loops: CDR1 SEHNR, CDR2 FQNEAQ (reference sequence). V lost 5 bases and J lost 1, with 17 bases in between. CDR3 bases: TGTGCCAGCAGCCCCCGAGGGGGGAGTGCGAACACTGAAGCTTTCTTT. Its protein is CASSPRGGSANTEAFF.

This clone was seen at least ten times. V and J are TRBV9 and TRBJ2-1; perhaps TRBD2 as D (5 bases). Trimming removed 3 bases from V and 0 bases from J, with 7 bases in between. The CDR3 extends over 14 amino acids. Germline values: CDR1 SGDLS, CDR2 YYNGEE. CDR3 nucleotides: TGTGCCAGCAGCGAAGGGAGCTCCTACAATGAGCAGTTCTTC. Amino acids: CASSEGSSYNEQFF.

This clone showed up just a few times. The V and J genes are TRBV6-1 and TRBJ2-1, with no clear D. Trimming took 3 bases from V and 4 from J, leaving 10 bases between them. The CDR3 consists of 14 residues. Germline V gives CDR1 MNHNS, CDR2 SASEGT. DNA for the CDR3: TGTGCCAGCAGTGATGGGTACCTTTACAATGAGCAGTTCTTC. It yields the protein CASSDGYLYNEQFF.

The V call is TRBV15, the J call TRBJ2-1; D not certain. Germline V gene data show CDR1 as LNHNV and CDR2 as YYDKDF (reference sequence). Trimming left V 3 bases short and J 0 bases short, with 18 bases between. The CDR3 spans 18 residues. This chain's CDR3 is CATSSFRRLDLSYNEQFF. The CDR3 DNA follows: TGTGCCACCAGCAGTTTCCGTCGGCTAGACCTCTCCTACAATGAGCAGTTCTTC.

In this sample, this clone turned up many times. The chain combines TRBV10-3 with TRBJ1-5, with no clear D. Germline loops: CDR1 ENHRY, CDR2 SYGVKD. The CDR3 is 12 residues long. The ends were cut back, 7 bases at V and 0 bases at J, with 4 bases in the middle. The CDR3 loop is CAITYSNQPQHF. In DNA form, the CDR3 reads TGTGCCATCACTTATAGCAATCAGCCCCAGCATTTT.

The DNA of the CDR3 is TGCGCCAGCAGACAAAACAGGGCAACTAATGAAAAACTGTTTTTT. Its protein is CASRQNRATNEKLFF. The rearrangement joins TRBV10-2 to TRBJ1-4; a weak D match, TRBD1 (6 bases). Trimming cost V 6 bases and J 0 bases, with 11 bases left between them. CDR3 length: 15 residues. CDR1 is WSHSY and CDR2 is SAAADI in the germline V gene.

The chain has TRBV28 and TRBJ2-7, with TRBD1 as a possible D gene (5 bases). With 5 bases removed from V and 0 bases from J, the gap between germline ends came to 11 bases. The CDR3 is 14 amino acids. Germline assignment: CDR1 MDHEN and CDR2 SYDVKM. The CDR3 nucleotides are TGTGCCAGCAGTGAAAGGGGCATCTCCTACGAGCAGTACTTC. Translated, it gives CASSERGISYEQYF.

V is TRBV27 and J is TRBJ2-7; 11 nucleotides align to TRBD2. V lost 5 bases, J lost 2 bases, and 5 bases stayed unmatched. Germline V gene lookup returns CDR1 MNHEY and CDR2 SMNVEV (reference sequence). The CDR3 covers 15 residues. CDR3 coding DNA: TGTGCCAGCAGTACGGGACTAGCGGATACCTACGAGCAGTACTTC. It codes for CASSTGLADTYEQYF.

The chain recombines TRBV6-6 with TRBJ2-7, with D perhaps matching TRBD2 (5 bases). This CDR3 is 14 amino acids long. V lost 6 bases to trimming and J lost 6 bases, with 18 bases between them. In germline, CDR1 is MNHNY, CDR2 SVGAGI (reference sequence). The CDR3 nucleotides read TGTGCCAGCAGGTGGTCGCAACTCGAGGGCGAGCAGTACTTC. Its translation is CASRWSQLEGEQYF.

This clone was detected a few times. The genes are TRBV28 and TRBJ1-5; no definite D call. The V end was cut by 5 bases, the J end by 7 bases, with 18 bases between. Germline V gene data show CDR1 as MDHEN and CDR2 as SYDVKM. The CDR3 spans 15 residues. The CDR3 spells CASSPLLGSGQPQHF. CDR3 coding DNA: TGTGCCAGCAGTCCCCTGCTAGGGTCGGGACAGCCCCAGCATTTT. Full variable domain (remainder filled in from reference TRBV28 and TRBJ1-5): DVKVTQSSRYLVKRTGEKVFLECVQDMDHENMFWYRQDPGLGLRLIYFSYDVKMKEKGDIPEGYSVSREKKERFSLILESASTNQTSMYLCASSPLLGSGQPQHFGDGTRLSIL.

The chain carries TRBV27 and TRBJ1-2; no definite D call. The CDR3 runs to 14 residues. CDR1 is MNHEY and CDR2 is SMNVEV in the germline V gene (reference sequence). Trimming pared 7 bases from V and 7 bases from J, leaving 19 bases between. For the CDR3, the DNA is TGTGCCAGCAAAACAACTGCCGCACTCCCTGGCTACACCTTC. This sequence encodes CASKTTAALPGYTF.

This clone was counted once. This chain connects TRBV4-2 to TRBJ2-7; 9 bases are shared with TRBD1. The CDR3 sequence is 15 residues long. The J segment lost 3 bases and the V segment lost 0 bases, leaving 3 bases of the junction unmatched. Germline CDR1 is LGHNA and CDR2 is YNFKEQ. For the CDR3, the DNA is TGTGCCAGCAGCCAAGAAGGGACAGGGAACTACGAGCAGTACTTC. The encoded protein is CASSQEGTGNYEQYF.

The count of this clone is one. The CDR3 sequence is CASSPVTGSEAFF. DNA for the CDR3: TGTGCCAGCAGCCCTGTGACGGGCAGCGAAGCTTTCTTT. The gene calls are TRBV14 and TRBJ1-1; D remains ambiguous. With 4 bases removed from V and 8 bases from J, the gap between germline ends came to 14 bases. CDR1 is SGHDN, CDR2 FVKESK, per germline. The CDR3 totals 13 residues.

The chain joins TRBV7-2 to TRBJ1-1; no firm D call. Trimming removed 1 base at V and 7 bases at J, with 10 bases between. In germline, CDR1 is SGHTA, CDR2 FQGNSA. CDR3 length: 13 amino acids. This CDR3 is CASSLGSVSEAFF. The DNA of the CDR3 is TGTGCCAGCAGCTTAGGATCAGTCAGTGAAGCTTTCTTT. Using reference TRBV7-2 and TRBJ1-1 for the parts outside the CDR3, the full variable domain is GAGVSQSPSNKVTEKGKDVELRCDPISGHTALYWYRQSLGQGLEFLIYFQGNSAPDKSGLPSDRFSAERTGGSVSTLTIQRTQQEDSAVYLCASSLGSVSEAFFGQGTRLTVV.

The chain carries TRBV5-4 and TRBJ2-7; TRBD2 is a possible D gene (5 bases). V dropped 3 bases and J dropped 2 bases, with 12 bases sitting between them. The germline V gene has CDR1 SGHNT and CDR2 YYREEE (reference sequence). The length of the CDR3 is 14 residues. In nucleotides, the CDR3 is TGTGCCAGCAGCTCAGACAATAGCGCCTACGAGCAGTACTTC. The encoded protein is CASSSDNSAYEQYF. The complete variable domain, with remaining parts taken from reference TRBV5-4 and TRBJ2-7, reads ETGVTQSPTHLIKTRGQQVTLRCSSQSGHNTVSWYQQALGQGPQFIFQYYREEENGRGNFPPRFSGLQFPNYSSELNVNALELDDSALYLCASSSDNSAYEQYFGPGTRLTVT.